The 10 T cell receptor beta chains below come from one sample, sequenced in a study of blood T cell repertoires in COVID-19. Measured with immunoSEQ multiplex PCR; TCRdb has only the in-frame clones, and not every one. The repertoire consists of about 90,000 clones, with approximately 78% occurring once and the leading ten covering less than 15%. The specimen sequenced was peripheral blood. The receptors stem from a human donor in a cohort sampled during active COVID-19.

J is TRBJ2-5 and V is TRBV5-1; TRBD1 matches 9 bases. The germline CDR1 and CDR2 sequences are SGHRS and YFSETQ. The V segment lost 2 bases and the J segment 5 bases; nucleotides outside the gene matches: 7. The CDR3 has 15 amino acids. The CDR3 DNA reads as TGCGCCAGCAGCTTTAATACAGGGGGCAGTGAGACCCAGTACTTC. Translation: CASSFNTGGSETQYF.

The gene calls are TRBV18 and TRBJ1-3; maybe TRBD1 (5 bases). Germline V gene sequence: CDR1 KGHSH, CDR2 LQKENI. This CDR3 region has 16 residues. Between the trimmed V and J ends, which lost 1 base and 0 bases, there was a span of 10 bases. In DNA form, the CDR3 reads TGTGCCAGCTCACCACGCACAGGCCGCTCTGGAAACACCATATATTTT. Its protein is CASSPRTGRSGNTIYF. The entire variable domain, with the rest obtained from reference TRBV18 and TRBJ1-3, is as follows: NAGVMQNPRHLVRRRGQEARLRCSPMKGHSHVYWYRQLPEEGLKFMVYLQKENIIDESGMPKERFSAEFPKEGPSILRIQQVVRGDSAAYFCASSPRTGRSGNTIYFGEGSWLTVV.

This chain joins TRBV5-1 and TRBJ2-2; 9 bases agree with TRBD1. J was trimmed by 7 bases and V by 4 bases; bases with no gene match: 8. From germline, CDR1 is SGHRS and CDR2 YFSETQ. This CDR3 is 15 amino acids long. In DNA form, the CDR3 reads TGCGCCAGCAGCGAATTACAGGGGGCTGACGGGGAGCTGTTTTTT. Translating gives CASSELQGADGELFF.

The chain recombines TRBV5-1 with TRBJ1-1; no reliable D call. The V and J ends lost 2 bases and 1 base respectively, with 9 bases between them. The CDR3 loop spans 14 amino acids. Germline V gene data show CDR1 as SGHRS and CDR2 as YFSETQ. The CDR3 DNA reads TGCGCCAGCAGCTTAGAGGCGTGGAACACTGAAGCTTTCTTT. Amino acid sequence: CASSLEAWNTEAFF.

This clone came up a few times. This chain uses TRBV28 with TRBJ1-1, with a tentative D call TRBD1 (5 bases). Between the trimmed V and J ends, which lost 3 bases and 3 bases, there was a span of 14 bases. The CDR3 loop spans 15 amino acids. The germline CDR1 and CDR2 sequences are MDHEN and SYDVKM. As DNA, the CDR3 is TGTGCCAGCAGTTTCTCCCCGGGGGGGTACACTGAAGCTTTCTTT. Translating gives CASSFSPGGYTEAFF.

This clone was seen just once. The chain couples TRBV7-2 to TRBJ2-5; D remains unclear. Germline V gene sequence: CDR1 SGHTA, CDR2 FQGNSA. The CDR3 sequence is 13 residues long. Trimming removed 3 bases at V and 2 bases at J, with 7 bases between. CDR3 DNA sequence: TGTGCCAGCAGCTTCAACGAGCAAGAGACCCAGTACTTC. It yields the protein CASSFNEQETQYF.

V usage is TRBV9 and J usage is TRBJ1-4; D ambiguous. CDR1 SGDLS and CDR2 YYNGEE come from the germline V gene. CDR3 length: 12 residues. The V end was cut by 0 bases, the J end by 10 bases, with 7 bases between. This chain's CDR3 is CASSVEGGKLFF. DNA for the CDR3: TGTGCCAGCAGCGTAGAGGGAGGAAAACTGTTTTTT.

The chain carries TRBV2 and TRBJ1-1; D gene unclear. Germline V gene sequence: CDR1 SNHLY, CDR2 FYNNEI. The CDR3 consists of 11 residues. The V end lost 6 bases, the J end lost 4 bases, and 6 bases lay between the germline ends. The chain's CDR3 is CASRYITEAFF. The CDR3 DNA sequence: TGTGCCAGCAGGTATATCACTGAAGCTTTCTTT.

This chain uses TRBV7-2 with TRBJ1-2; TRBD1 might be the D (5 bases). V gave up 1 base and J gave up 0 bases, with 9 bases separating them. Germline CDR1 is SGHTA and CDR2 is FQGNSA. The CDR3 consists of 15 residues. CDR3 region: CASSLVKGTNYGYTF. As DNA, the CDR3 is TGTGCCAGCAGCTTAGTTAAGGGGACTAACTATGGCTACACCTTC.

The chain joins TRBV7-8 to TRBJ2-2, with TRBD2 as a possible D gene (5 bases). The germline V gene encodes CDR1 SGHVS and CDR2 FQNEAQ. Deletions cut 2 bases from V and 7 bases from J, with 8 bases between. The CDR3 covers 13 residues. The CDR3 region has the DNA TGTGCCAGCAGCTTAACTAGGGACGGGGAGCTGTTTTTT. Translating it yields CASSLTRDGELFF.